This T cell receptor (beta chain) was identified during a study of cytomegalovirus exposure and HLA in healthy donors. In germline, CDR1 is MGHRA, CDR2 YSYEKL. Trimming left V 1 base short and J 5 bases short, with 11 bases between. CDR3 length: 14 residues. Primers for the PCR totalled 60 Vbeta and 13 Jbeta. The data were produced by immunoSEQ multiplex PCR, yet TCRdb's version contains in-frame clones alone and is incomplete. The data contain about 120,000 clones, roughly four fifths of them seen just once; the ten biggest clones take up around 1.5%. The gene calls are TRBV4-1 and TRBJ1-1; a weak D match, TRBD1 (5 bases). The source material was PBMCs. The clonotype originates from a woman aged 18-29 years in good health and CMV-seronegative. CDR3 region: CASSQVGGGTEAFF. The CDR3 nucleotides read TGCGCCAGCAGCCAAGTGGGGGGAGGGACTGAAGCTTTCTTT.